These 28 T cell receptor beta chains share one sample of origin, sequenced in a study of blood T cell repertoires in COVID-19. Assay used: immunoSEQ multiplex PCR; TCRdb lists only in-frame clones, some missing. The profile shows hundreds of thousands of clones, 75% to 90% of them singletons. The sequenced sample was PBMCs or T cells enriched from blood (not recorded which). The receptors shown here come from a man in his fifties who had been exposed to COVID-19.

CDR3 DNA: TGTGCCAGCAGCGTAGAGGGGGAAAACTATGGCTACACCTTC. Residues: CASSVEGENYGYTF. V usage is TRBV9 and J usage is TRBJ1-2, with D possibly TRBD1 on 6 matching bases. The CDR3 totals 14 residues. In germline, CDR1 is SGDLS, CDR2 YYNGEE. The V and J ends lost 0 bases and 2 bases respectively, with 8 bases between them.

Comments on this clone: Other DNA sequences in this sample translate to the same CDR3. V is TRBV2 and J is TRBJ2-5; no definite D call. Germline V CDR1 and CDR2: SNHLY, FYNNEI. CDR3 length equals 12 residues. Trimming pared 1 base from V and 5 bases from J, leaving 5 bases between. The CDR3 region is CASSEGRETQYF. The DNA of the CDR3 is TGTGCCAGCAGTGAAGGGCGGGAGACCCAGTACTTC.

CDR3 coding DNA: TGCGCCAGCAGCTTTGGACAGCCCAATACCAACTATGGCTACACCTTC. Residues: CASSFGQPNTNYGYTF. The chain has TRBV5-1 and TRBJ1-2, with D possibly matching TRBD1 (6 bases). This CDR3 spans 16 amino acids. Germline V gives CDR1 SGHRS, CDR2 YFSETQ. Trimming cost V 2 bases and J 2 bases, with 16 bases left between them.

This chain uses TRBV4-2 with TRBJ2-1; 10 bases align to TRBD2. The germline gives CDR1 LGHNA, CDR2 YNFKEQ. The CDR3 runs to 16 residues. V lost 0 bases and J lost 4; bases outside the gene matches: 3. The CDR3 reads CASSQEKTSGYNEQFF. The DNA for the CDR3 is TGTGCCAGCAGCCAAGAAAAGACTAGCGGGTACAATGAGCAGTTCTTC.

The J gene is TRBJ2-2, the V gene TRBV27, with 10 bases that match TRBD2. CDR1 is MNHEY and CDR2 is SMNVEV in the germline V gene (reference sequence). The CDR3 spans 15 residues. The J segment lost 5 bases and the V segment lost 8 bases, leaving 8 bases of the junction unmatched. CDR3 nucleotides: TGTGCCAGCGGCTTTCTAGCGGGAGTTACCGGGGAGCTGTTTTTT. Translated: CASGFLAGVTGELFF.

The genes are TRBV5-6 and TRBJ2-5; weak D call: TRBD1 (5 bases). The CDR3 is made up of 14 amino acids. Germline lookup yields CDR1 SGHDT and CDR2 YYEEEE. The germline V and J ends were trimmed by 0 bases and 0 bases, with 6 bases remaining between them. CDR3 in DNA: TGTGCCAGCAGCTTGGGGACATACCAAGAGACCCAGTACTTC. It codes for CASSLGTYQETQYF.

The CDR3 region is CASRTSGSTEQFF. The CDR3 DNA follows: TGCGCCAGCCGGACTAGCGGGAGTACCGAGCAGTTCTTC. The genes are TRBV5-1 and TRBJ2-1; TRBD2 matches at 13 bases. This CDR3 region has 13 residues. The V gene end was trimmed by 7 bases and the J gene end by 10 bases; junction bases not matched to a gene: 5. Germline-derived CDR1 and CDR2 are SGHRS and YFSETQ.

With regard to this clone: Other DNA sequences from this sample encode an identical CDR3 as well. The rearrangement uses TRBV18 and TRBJ2-5; 8 bases line up with TRBD1. With 6 bases clipped from V and 2 bases from J, the junction kept 2 bases outside the gene matches. The CDR3 has 13 amino acids. The germline gives CDR1 KGHSH, CDR2 LQKENI. CDR3 coding DNA: TGTGCCAGCTCTAGGGACAGGCAAGAGACCCAGTACTTC. Translation gives CASSRDRQETQYF.

The CDR3 sequence: CASSSDRAVGYTF. The DNA for the CDR3 is TGTGCCAGCAGCTCTGACAGGGCGGTGGGCTACACCTTC. V and J are TRBV12-3 or TRBV12-4 and TRBJ1-2, with 7 bases fitting TRBD1. The J segment lost 8 bases and the V segment lost 6 bases, leaving 9 bases of the junction unmatched. The CDR3 totals 13 residues.

The chain joins TRBV4-1 to TRBJ2-3; 10 positions match TRBD2. The trim removed 4 bases at V and 4 bases at J, leaving 8 bases unmatched. Germline V CDR1 and CDR2: MGHRA, YSYEKL. The length of the CDR3 is 16 residues. CDR3 sequence: CASSRPAGGPADTQYF. The CDR3, as DNA: TGCGCCAGCAGCCGGCCAGCGGGGGGGCCCGCAGATACGCAGTATTTT.

The chain has TRBV2 and TRBJ1-6; TRBD1 is a possible D gene (6 bases). Trimming removed 5 bases at V and 5 bases at J, with 10 bases between. Looked up from germline, CDR1 is SNHLY and CDR2 is FYNNEI. This CDR3 is built from 14 residues. The CDR3 DNA reads TGTGCCAGCAGTTGGGACAAGGATAATTCACCCCTCCACTTT. Protein product: CASSWDKDNSPLHF.

The J gene is TRBJ2-1, the V gene TRBV11-3; 9 bases are shared with TRBD2. Per the germline V gene, CDR1 is SGHNT and CDR2 is YENEEA. V lost 5 bases to trimming and J lost 6 bases; unmatched junction nucleotides: 17. The CDR3 extends over 18 amino acids. CDR3 sequence reads: CASSGARGSGGPRNEQFF. The CDR3 DNA is TGTGCCAGCAGCGGCGCTAGGGGTAGCGGGGGACCCCGCAATGAGCAGTTCTTC.

Comments on this clone: Its ends do not fully match the called genes, so a read error is possible. The rearrangement joins TRBV7-7 to TRBJ2-5; TRBD2 aligns across 10 bases. The CDR3 has 15 residues. CDR1 SSHAT and CDR2 FNYEAQ come from the germline V gene (reference sequence). CDR3 nucleotides: TGTGCTAGCAGCTTAGGAGCGGGGGGGCGAGAGACCCAGTACTTC. Residues: CASSLGAGGRETQYF.

V gene TRBV24-1 combines with J gene TRBJ2-3; perhaps TRBD2 as D (5 bases). Germline CDR1 and CDR2: KGHDR and SFDVKD. This CDR3 region has 15 residues. The V end was cut by 6 bases, the J end by 2 bases, with 14 bases between. The CDR3: CATSPPGIHTDTQYF. Here the CDR3 DNA reads TGTGCCACCAGTCCCCCGGGAATTCACACAGATACGCAGTATTTT.

The chain couples TRBV28 to TRBJ1-2, with 9 nucleotides matching TRBD1. The germline CDR1 and CDR2 sequences are MDHEN and SYDVKM. The CDR3 sequence is 17 residues long. V was clipped by 1 base and J by 0 bases; unmatched bases: 6. CDR3 loop: CASSLFPGQGANYGYTF. The CDR3 coding sequence is TGTGCCAGCAGTTTATTCCCGGGACAGGGTGCTAACTATGGCTACACCTTC.

The V gene is TRBV3-1 (or the pseudogene TRBV3-2), the J gene TRBJ1-1, with a possible D match to TRBD1 (6 bases). Germline-derived CDR1 and CDR2 are LGHDT and YNNKEL (reference sequence). V shed 4 bases and J shed 1 base, with 13 bases lying between them. The CDR3 loop spans 15 amino acids. CDR3 nucleotides: TGTGCCAGCAGCCCCAGGGGCACATGGAACACTGAAGCTTTCTTT. Translated, it gives CASSPRGTWNTEAFF.

This clone was observed a single time. The chain uses TRBV7-9 and TRBJ1-5, with D maybe TRBD1 (5 bases). From germline, CDR1 is SEHNR and CDR2 FQNEAQ (reference sequence). Trimming removed 1 base at V and 7 bases at J, with 17 bases between. The CDR3 length is 16 residues. In nucleotides, the CDR3 is TGTGCCAGCAGCTTAGGGATTACAGGACGAAACCAGCCCCAGCATTTT. Translating it yields CASSLGITGRNQPQHF.

The chain is built from TRBV7-3 and TRBJ2-1; 11 bases line up with TRBD2. Germline V gene lookup returns CDR1 SGHTA and CDR2 FQGTGA. With V trimmed by 4 bases and J by 6 bases, 5 bases remained unmatched. The CDR3 runs to 15 residues. The CDR3 DNA reads TGTGCCAGCAGCTCCCAAGGGACTAGCGGCAATGAGCAGTTCTTC. The encoded protein is CASSSQGTSGNEQFF.

This chain uses TRBV2 with TRBJ2-3; TRBD2 matches 10 bases. V was clipped by 8 bases and J by 3 bases; unmatched bases: 5. Germline loops: CDR1 SNHLY, CDR2 FYNNEI. The CDR3 has 14 residues. The CDR3 DNA follows: TGTGCCAGCTGGCGAGCGGGAGGGACAGATACGCAGTATTTT. It is translated as CASWRAGGTDTQYF.

V is TRBV5-6 and J is TRBJ1-2, with TRBD1 matching over 9 bases. Germline CDR1 and CDR2: SGHDT and YYEEEE. The V gene end was trimmed by 1 base and the J gene end by 4 bases; junction bases not matched to a gene: 5. The CDR3 is 15 residues long. The CDR3: CASSLRDRDGYGYTF. CDR3 bases: TGTGCCAGCAGCTTGAGGGACAGGGATGGCTATGGCTACACCTTC.

The chain recombines TRBV28 with TRBJ2-1; the match to TRBD2 covers 11 bases. The germline V gene has CDR1 MDHEN and CDR2 SYDVKM. This CDR3 contains 17 residues. J lost 2 bases, V lost 4 bases, and 7 bases had no gene match. The CDR3 DNA sequence: TGTGCCAGCAGTTCCTTCCTAGCGGGAGGCGCCTACAATGAGCAGTTCTTC. Protein sequence: CASSSFLAGGAYNEQFF.

V usage is TRBV12-5 and J usage is TRBJ1-4; D perhaps matches TRBD1 (6 bases). Trimming took off 1 base at V and 8 bases at J, with 14 bases between the two ends. Germline V gene sequence: CDR1 LGHNT, CDR2 FRNRAP. The CDR3 runs to 15 residues. CDR3 residues: CASGLASAGDEKLFF. The CDR3 DNA is TGTGCTAGTGGTTTGGCGAGCGCAGGGGACGAAAAACTGTTTTTT. Variable domain in full (rest from reference TRBV12-5 and TRBJ1-4): DARVTQTPRHKVTEMGQEVTMRCQPILGHNTVFWYRQTMMQGLELLAYFRNRAPLDDSGMPKDRFSAEMPDATLATLKIQPSEPRDSAVYFCASGLASAGDEKLFFGSGTQLSVL.

The J gene is TRBJ1-1, the V gene TRBV6-2 or TRBV6-3; TRBD1 matches at 7 bases. Germline V gene lookup returns CDR1 MNHEY and CDR2 SVGEGT. The CDR3 length is 14 residues. V lost 5 bases, J lost 0 bases, and 3 bases stayed unmatched. CDR3 sequence: CASSIQGMNTEAFF. For the CDR3, the DNA is TGTGCCAGCAGTATACAGGGGATGAACACTGAAGCTTTCTTT.

This clone has only one observation. The genes are TRBV28 and TRBJ1-1, with no clear D. CDR1 and CDR2 from the germline V gene are MDHEN and SYDVKM. V lost 3 bases to trimming and J lost 3 bases, with 14 bases between them. This CDR3 contains 15 residues. For the CDR3, the DNA is TGTGCCAGCAGTTTTGGACTGACTGCTTACACTGAAGCTTTCTTT. Protein sequence: CASSFGLTAYTEAFF.

The J gene is TRBJ2-5, the V gene TRBV7-3; 13 nucleotides agree with TRBD2. Per the germline V gene, CDR1 is SGHTA and CDR2 is FQGTGA. J gave up 4 bases and V 5 bases, and 4 bases lay outside the gene matches. There are 15 residues in the CDR3. This chain's CDR3 is CASSPGLAGAETQYF. CDR3 sequence (DNA): TGTGCCAGCAGCCCAGGACTAGCGGGAGCAGAGACCCAGTACTTC.

The V gene is TRBV20-1, the J gene TRBJ2-7; D gene uncertain. Trimming removed 7 bases from V and 3 bases from J, with 10 bases in between. CDR3 length equals 11 residues. Germline V lookup: CDR1 DFQATT, CDR2 SNEGSKA (reference sequence). This CDR3 is CSVYPYYEQYF. The CDR3 DNA sequence: TGCAGTGTATATCCCTACTACGAGCAGTACTTC.

CDR3: CASSVGPGVYVSGANVLTF. CDR3 coding DNA: TGTGCCAGCAGCGTAGGTCCAGGGGTTTATGTATCTGGGGCCAACGTCCTGACTTTC. This sequence joins TRBV9 and TRBJ2-6; possible D gene TRBD1, 6 bases. This CDR3 contains 19 residues. The ends were cut back, 0 bases at V and 1 base at J, with 17 bases in the middle. Germline V lookup: CDR1 SGDLS, CDR2 YYNGEE. Using reference TRBV9 and TRBJ2-6 for the parts outside the CDR3, the full variable domain is DSGVTQTPKHLITATGQRVTLRCSPRSGDLSVYWYQQSLDQGLQFLIQYYNGEERAKGNILERFSAQQFPDLHSELNLSSLELGDSALYFCASSVGPGVYVSGANVLTFGAGSRLTVL.

This clone was found once. The chain employs TRBV16 and TRBJ1-2, with 8 positions matching TRBD1. CDR1 and CDR2 (germline): KGHSY, FQNENV. The CDR3 sequence is 13 residues long. Trimming cost V 5 bases and J 7 bases; bases outside gene matches: 6. CDR3 region: CASSGDRMAGYTF. In DNA form, the CDR3 reads TGTGCCAGCAGCGGGGACAGGATGGCTGGCTACACCTTC.